Given below is one T cell receptor (beta chain) in context. This record belongs to a study of shared clonotypes between healthy human individuals. Germline values: CDR1 SGHAT, CDR2 FQNNGV. Trimming at V came to 5 bases and at J to 7 bases, leaving 13 bases not matched to a gene. The CDR3 runs to 16 residues. The input for sorted-subset replicate PCRs was approximately 200 ng DNA, around 27,000 T cell genomes. Data came from immunoSEQ multiplex PCR; TCRdb stores just in-frame clones and leaves some out. The table has more than 1 million clones, about four fifths seen once; the top ten hold 0.4% to 0.55%.

The receptor was derived from a man aged 18-30 years in good health. Some clones in this sample may be carry-over from other donors' samples. The chain has TRBV11-2 and TRBJ2-3; 9 bases align to TRBD2. Material: memory CD4+ T cells from PBMCs. Documented subset: CD45RA-negative fraction. Here the CDR3 reads CASSKTSGRLVHTQYF. The DNA of the CDR3 is TGTGCCAGCAGCAAAACGAGCGGGAGGTTGGTACATACGCAGTATTTT.